One TCR beta chain is described in this entry. Its antigen is unknown. No clone much larger than this one lies a single base away; base qualities are absent. The sample belongs to a study of blood T cells in healthy people across ages (dated by TCRdb to between 2014 and 2016). Context from the whole study: Template switching captured roughly one uniquely barcoded TCR beta cDNA molecule per two T cells in model experiments. Donors were grouped into four age groups: young (average approximately 15 years), middle-aged (under 40), aged (about 60) and long-lived (about 89). Using deep sequencing normalized with unique cDNA molecular identifiers, the study measured how TCR beta repertoire diversity changes with age. Donors of different ages were randomly distributed across sequencing lanes to avoid experimental bias. The study analyzed two additional independent replicas of 1 million unique cDNA reads from the same blood draw for two donors, one aged 18 to 30 and one aged 80 or older.

Receptor amplification or capture employed 5' RACE. The run used an Illumina HiSeq 2500. A second PCR of 7 to 11 cycles was run with a J-beta primer mix and a sample-barcoded 5' primer. A unique molecular identifier was introduced onto each TCR beta cDNA molecule by a template-switch 5' adaptor carrying 12 random nucleotides. Each sample yielded at least 2.5 million CDR3-containing paired-end reads. The Mint cDNA synthesis kit, primed by a TRBC-specific oligonucleotide, was used to synthesize first-strand cDNA from all RNA. After uracil-DNA glycosylase treatment, a first 18-cycle PCR used universal primers M1SS and BC2_uni_R on all cDNA. Regarding the original processing steps: For normalization, 1 million high-quality reads, each with a distinct molecular identifier, were randomly selected from each sample. Instead of being binned into consensus sequences, reads with shared molecular identifiers were discarded. MiTCR, run with a Q25 quality threshold and the strictest error-elimination algorithm, handled CDR3 identification, clonotype clustering and error correction. A nonparametric unseen species model using Euler transformation provided a lower-bound estimate of total TCR beta diversity. The public reads were run again by TCRdb, first through fastp at Q25 and then through MiXCR, and only productive beta chains were kept. Rows with one shared CDR3 protein collapse into an entry with the most common genes and DNA. The V and J calls were not made by the authors but by TCRdb's processing. The table for this sample lists about 1,400,000 distinct CDR3 sequences; approximately 59% of them were counted only once. The ten largest clonotypes hold over 5% of the sample.

The donors were roughly 39 Caucasian individuals from Russia, aged roughly 6 to 90 years, who were systemically healthy. Around 9.8 milliliters of peripheral blood were collected from each donor into EDTA-treated Vacutainer tubes. Ficoll-Paque density-gradient centrifugation was used to isolate PBMCs, with at least 6 million per sample. Trizol reagent was used to extract total RNA from the PBMCs, yielding at least 6 micrograms per sample. For every donor, flow cytometry on a PBMC aliquot measured the percentage of naive CD45RAhigh/CD27high T cells. The paper's findings and limits, for the study overall: Estimates of total diversity based on one million sequenced T cells were regarded as lower bounds and as underestimates. As age increased, observed TCR beta diversity per million T cells dropped in a roughly linear way, and a significant reduction was already evident by age 40. Compared with the aged group, the long-lived group had more naive CD4+ T cells, fewer expanded clones and increased TCR diversity, suggesting age selection. Because the CMV infection status of the donors was unknown, age-related changes in expanded clonotypes may potentially have been confounded. Because profiling used bulk unsorted PBMCs, naive and antigen-experienced compartments could not be compared conclusively. The percentage of naive T cells measured by flow cytometry correlated strongly with observed TCR beta diversity.

From its cysteine to its phenylalanine, the CDR3 spans 12 amino acids. This entry keeps only the CDR3 DNA: 36 bases, framed from base 1. V lost 1 base and J lost 0 bases; the stretch between them is 1 base long. The germline V gene specifies SGDLS as CDR1 and YYNGEE as CDR2. This sequence uses TRBV9 and TRBJ1-2, with no confident D gene call. This receptor was taken from a young man in good health. Sequenced sample: blood. The CDR3 has the sequence CASSVSNYGYTF. The nucleotides read TGTGCCAGCAGCGTATCTAACTATGGCTACACCTTC.